This T cell receptor beta chain was identified during a study of blood T cell repertoires in COVID-19. About the study: From T cells, B-cell-depleted T cells, or PBMCs came the material, which was cDNA or gDNA.

The repertoire was sequenced with immunoSEQ multiplex PCR; TCRdb's copy has only in-frame clones and lacks some. The table shows 250,000 to 300,000 clones, with around 86% occurring only once. This CDR3 comprises 14 residues. In germline, CDR1 is MRHNA, CDR2 SNTAGT. V gave up 7 bases and J gave up 7 bases, with 16 bases separating them. The chain has TRBV6-4 and TRBJ1-4; possibly TRBD1 for D (5 bases). The sequencing sample was made of peripheral blood. This TCR came from a woman aged 55-75 years with active or convalescent COVID-19. CDR3 in amino acids: CASNSGQGSEKLFF. The CDR3 DNA reads TGTGCCAGCAATTCCGGGCAGGGTTCTGAAAAACTGTTTTTT.